Described below is a single T cell receptor beta chain sequence and its context. The antigen remains undetermined. The PCR used 60 Vbeta and 13 Jbeta primers. The data were produced by immunoSEQ multiplex PCR, yet TCRdb's version contains in-frame clones alone and is incomplete. The sample shows 150,000 to 200,000 clones, around four fifths of them seen only once. The data are from a study of cytomegalovirus exposure and HLA in healthy donors. Study-wide results and caveats: It was likely that a cluster of highly shared sequence variants was a sequencing artifact.

The CDR3 extends over 16 amino acids. Germline V gives CDR1 LNHDA, CDR2 SQIVND (reference sequence). V was clipped by 4 bases and J by 3 bases, with 18 bases between them. The sequenced material came from PBMCs. The TCR originated in a female donor in good health and CMV-seronegative. The genes are TRBV19 and TRBJ1-2; D call uncertain. Here the CDR3 DNA reads TGTGCCAGTAGTACCCCGCAGGTGACCTTGGACTATGGCTACACCTTC. Translating it yields CASSTPQVTLDYGYTF.